Following are 26 T cell receptor beta chains from one sample sequenced in a study of shared clonotypes between healthy human individuals. The protocol was immunoSEQ multiplex PCR, while the TCRdb copy is restricted to in-frame clones and leaves out a portion. The table has about 2.4 million clones, just over 90% seen once. The specimen sequenced was naive CD4+ T cells sorted from blood. Indicated subset: CD45RA+ positively selected. The receptors here all came from a man in his late teens or twenties in good health.

This rearrangement joins TRBV5-1 to TRBJ2-5, with D perhaps matching TRBD2 (6 bases). The CDR3 contains 14 residues. Germline loops: CDR1 SGHRS, CDR2 YFSETQ. Trimming took off 4 bases at V and 2 bases at J, with 12 bases between the two ends. The CDR3 DNA follows: TGCGCCAGCAGCCGAAGCGGGCGGCAAGAGACCCAGTACTTC. Translation gives CASSRSGRQETQYF.

This chain links TRBV5-1 with TRBJ2-3; 7 bases are a match to TRBD1. CDR3 length: 14 residues. Trimming cost V 5 bases and J 6 bases; bases outside gene matches: 9. The germline gives CDR1 SGHRS, CDR2 YFSETQ. CDR3 coding DNA: TGCGCCAGCAGGTTGACAGGGTTAGCGGATACGCAGTATTTT. It codes for CASRLTGLADTQYF.

The rearrangement uses TRBV6-1 and TRBJ1-1; 8 positions agree with TRBD1. The CDR3 contains 14 residues. The germline CDR1 and CDR2 sequences are MNHNS and SASEGT. J gave up 5 bases and V 3 bases, and 5 bases lay outside the gene matches. This chain's CDR3 is CASSDPRQGTEAFF. The CDR3 bases are TGTGCCAGCAGTGATCCGAGACAGGGGACTGAAGCTTTCTTT.

The V call is TRBV5-1, the J call TRBJ2-1; D unresolved. The CDR3 consists of 12 residues. Deletions cut 0 bases from V and 11 bases from J, with 9 bases between. From germline, CDR1 is SGHRS and CDR2 YFSETQ. The CDR3 DNA is TGCGCCAGCAGCTTGGGGACCGGTCAGCAGTTCTTC. Translating it yields CASSLGTGQQFF. The complete variable domain, with remaining parts taken from reference TRBV5-1 and TRBJ2-1, reads KAGVTQTPRYLIKTRGQQVTLSCSPISGHRSVSWYQQTPGQGLQFLFEYFSETQRNKGNFPGRFSGRQFSNSRSEMNVSTLELGDSALYLCASSLGTGQQFFGPGTRLTVL.

The rearrangement uses TRBV15 and TRBJ2-1; 14 bases fit TRBD2. The germline CDR1 and CDR2 sequences are LNHNV and YYDKDF (reference sequence). The ends lost 5 bases at V and 2 bases at J; junction bases unmatched: 8. CDR3 length: 18 residues. CDR3 sequence reads: CATSGPGLAGVAYNEQFF. The CDR3 DNA reads TGTGCCACCAGCGGGCCGGGACTAGCGGGAGTGGCCTACAATGAGCAGTTCTTC.

Points on this clone: The identical CDR3 is also encoded by other nucleotide sequences in the sample. The chain couples TRBV7-2 to TRBJ2-1; D is unresolved. Deletions cut 2 bases from V and 0 bases from J, with 2 bases between. Germline CDR1 SGHTA, CDR2 FQGNSA. The CDR3 has 13 residues. The CDR3 sequence is CASSLSSYNEQFF. The CDR3 DNA is TGTGCCAGCAGCTTATCCTCCTACAATGAGCAGTTCTTC. The entire variable domain, with the rest obtained from reference TRBV7-2 and TRBJ2-1, is as follows: GAGVSQSPSNKVTEKGKDVELRCDPISGHTALYWYRQSLGQGLEFLIYFQGNSAPDKSGLPSDRFSAERTGGSVSTLTIQRTQQEDSAVYLCASSLSSYNEQFFGPGTRLTVL.

Regarding this clone: Different DNA sequences within this sample yield the same CDR3. The CDR3 sequence: CSAGTGDEQFF. In DNA, the CDR3 is TGCAGTGCTGGGACAGGGGATGAGCAGTTCTTC. The chain links TRBV20-1 to TRBJ2-1; 10 bases are a match to TRBD1. Germline CDR1 reads DFQATT; CDR2 reads SNEGSKA (reference sequence). J gave up 8 bases and V 5 bases, and 0 bases lay outside the gene matches. This CDR3 comprises 11 residues.

V usage is TRBV11-2 and J usage is TRBJ2-1, with 13 bases lining up with TRBD2. Germline assignment: CDR1 SGHAT and CDR2 FQNNGV. The CDR3 sequence is 15 residues long. V trimming: 5 bases; J trimming: 12 bases; junction bases outside the gene matches: 10. CDR3 sequence (DNA): TGTGCCAGCAGCCCCCCGGGACTAGCGGGACTCGGGCAGTTCTTC. Translated, it gives CASSPPGLAGLGQFF.

The chain uses TRBV5-1 and TRBJ1-6; maybe TRBD1 (6 bases). V gave up 4 bases and J gave up 14 bases, with 16 bases separating them. Germline CDR1 reads SGHRS; CDR2 reads YFSETQ. The CDR3 covers 13 residues. The CDR3: CASSPDRGLSLHF. The CDR3 region has the DNA TGCGCCAGCAGCCCGGACAGAGGTTTGTCCCTCCACTTT.

The chain employs TRBV10-1 and TRBJ2-2, with TRBD2 as a possible D gene (5 bases). The CDR3 runs to 15 residues. Trimming removed 5 bases from V and 5 bases from J, with 15 bases in between. Germline-derived CDR1 and CDR2 are WNHNN and SYGVQD (reference sequence). The CDR3 spells CASSSPGSGTGELFF. CDR3 bases: TGCGCCAGCAGTTCCCCGGGGTCGGGAACCGGGGAGCTGTTTTTT.

On this clone: The same CDR3 arises from other DNA sequences in this sample as well. The chain couples TRBV14 to TRBJ2-7; D is uncertain. Germline CDR1 and CDR2: SGHDN and FVKESK. The CDR3 has 12 amino acids. V was pared by 4 bases and J by 3 bases, with 7 bases between. The DNA for the CDR3 is TGTGCCAGCAGCCCTGGGGTCTACGAGCAGTACTTC. Its translation is CASSPGVYEQYF.

The chain combines TRBV6-5 with TRBJ2-3; D possibly uses TRBD1 or TRBD2 (6 bases each). V gave up 6 bases and J gave up 8 bases, with 9 bases separating them. The CDR3 covers 11 residues. From germline, CDR1 is MNHEY and CDR2 SVGAGI. Here the CDR3 DNA reads TGTGCCAGCAGAAGGGGGGTTACGCAGTATTTT. It encodes CASRRGVTQYF.

For this clone: At one end the junction does not follow the germline gene, possibly because of a read error. This sequence joins TRBV5-5 and TRBJ1-6; D remains unclear. This CDR3 contains 15 residues. Germline V lookup: CDR1 SGHKS, CDR2 YYEKEE (reference sequence). The CDR3 region is CASSPGDMGNSPLHF. The CDR3 nucleotides read TGTGCCAGCAGCCCAGGTGACATGGGGAATTCCCCCCTCCACTTT.

Notes on this clone: Other DNA sequences from this sample encode an identical CDR3 as well. The chain has TRBV6-1 and TRBJ2-5, with TRBD2 matching 7 bases. Germline CDR1 reads MNHNS; CDR2 reads SASEGT. CDR3 length equals 14 residues. Germline trimming cut 2 bases from V and 4 bases from J; bases unmatched to any gene: 4. CDR3 loop: CASSERGGRETQYF. As DNA, the CDR3 is TGTGCCAGCAGTGAACGGGGAGGGAGAGAGACCCAGTACTTC.

The CDR3 sequence: CASSALGAVYNEQFF. The CDR3 nucleotides read TGTGCCAGCAGCGCTCTTGGGGCAGTCTACAATGAGCAGTTCTTC. The chain uses TRBV5-4 and TRBJ2-1; maybe TRBD1 (5 bases). The CDR3 extends over 15 amino acids. Germline CDR1 reads SGHNT; CDR2 reads YYREEE (reference sequence). V lost 4 bases and J 3 bases, leaving 14 bases between the germline ends.

The gene calls are TRBV27 and TRBJ1-1; D might be TRBD1 (6 bases). The CDR3 covers 12 residues. CDR1 MNHEY and CDR2 SMNVEV come from the germline V gene (reference sequence). The V end was cut by 8 bases, the J end by 7 bases, with 14 bases between. The CDR3 nucleotides read TGTGCCAGCCGAAGCAGGGGAGTTGAAGCTTTCTTT. Translated: CASRSRGVEAFF.

The CDR3 spells CASSPIRGTDTGELFF. The CDR3 bases are TGTGCCAGCTCACCAATCCGGGGGACGGACACCGGGGAGCTGTTTTTT. V is TRBV18 and J is TRBJ2-2; tentatively, D is TRBD2 (6 bases). There are 16 residues in the CDR3. Trimming took off 2 bases at V and 3 bases at J, with 13 bases between the two ends. CDR1 and CDR2 (germline): KGHSH, LQKENI.

Comment on this clone: The same CDR3 also results from other DNA sequences found in this sample. The chain combines TRBV10-3 with TRBJ1-5; TRBD1 might be the D (5 bases). Germline-derived CDR1 and CDR2 are ENHRY and SYGVKD. The CDR3 has 13 residues. V lost 2 bases, J lost 4 bases, and 6 bases lay in between. The CDR3, as DNA: TGTGCCATCAGTGAGGGGGGGAATCAGCCCCAGCATTTT. Translating gives CAISEGGNQPQHF.

The V and J genes are TRBV6-1 and TRBJ2-7, with D maybe TRBD2 (7 bases). Germline V lookup: CDR1 MNHNS, CDR2 SASEGT. The ends were cut back, 6 bases at V and 4 bases at J, with 16 bases in the middle. CDR3 length: 14 amino acids. The CDR3 spells CASSAGERGYEQYF. The DNA for the CDR3 is TGTGCCAGCAGCGCGGGGGAGAGGGGGTACGAGCAGTACTTC.

Here the CDR3 DNA reads TGCGCCAGCAGCGCGGGACAGGGGGCCTCCTACAATGAGCAGTTCTTC. Translation gives CASSAGQGASYNEQFF. This rearrangement joins TRBV5-1 to TRBJ2-1; 12 nucleotides agree with TRBD1. Per germline, CDR1 SGHRS and CDR2 YFSETQ. The V gene end was trimmed by 4 bases and the J gene end by 0 bases; junction bases not matched to a gene: 2. The length of the CDR3 is 16 residues.

CDR3 amino acids: CASSATTSGTDTQYF. As DNA, the CDR3 is TGTGCCAGCAGCGCAACGACTAGCGGCACAGATACGCAGTATTTT. This sequence joins TRBV9 and TRBJ2-3; 8 bases are shared with TRBD2. The CDR3 extends over 15 amino acids. V shed 3 bases, J shed 1 base, and the junction held 4 bases outside the gene matches. CDR1 is SGDLS and CDR2 is YYNGEE in the germline V gene.

The CDR3 loop reads CAWTVGIEAFF. CDR3 DNA sequence: TGTGCCTGGACGGTGGGGATTGAAGCTTTCTTT. The chain couples TRBV30 to TRBJ1-1; D call uncertain. This CDR3 is built from 11 residues. V dropped 4 bases and J dropped 7 bases, with 10 bases sitting between them. In germline, CDR1 is GTSNPN, CDR2 SVGIG (reference sequence).

This chain uses TRBV7-3 with TRBJ1-3, with unresolved D. This CDR3 is built from 13 residues. The germline CDR1 and CDR2 sequences are SGHTA and FQGTGA. With 2 bases removed from V and 4 bases from J, the gap between germline ends came to 6 bases. DNA for the CDR3: TGTGCCAGCAGCTTATTCCGAGGAAACACCATATATTTT. Protein: CASSLFRGNTIYF.

The chain couples TRBV18 to TRBJ2-2; 15 bases fit TRBD2. CDR1 is KGHSH and CDR2 is LQKENI in the germline V gene. CDR3 length: 18 amino acids. V was clipped by 0 bases and J by 2 bases; unmatched bases: 1. The CDR3 region has the DNA TGTGCCAGCTCACCACCGGGACTAGCGGGAGGCAACACCGGGGAGCTGTTTTTT. It translates to CASSPPGLAGGNTGELFF.

The chain couples TRBV5-4 to TRBJ2-7; unclear D gene. Per the germline V gene, CDR1 is SGHNT and CDR2 is YYREEE (reference sequence). CDR3 length: 12 amino acids. Trimming cost V 4 bases and J 7 bases, with 12 bases left between them. In DNA, the CDR3 is TGTGCCAGCAGCCAGGAACGGCGGGAGCAGTACTTC. Its translation is CASSQERREQYF.

As regards this clone: The sample carries other DNA sequences with the same CDR3. The V and J genes are TRBV5-1 and TRBJ2-5; 8 bases map to TRBD1. Germline CDR1 reads SGHRS; CDR2 reads YFSETQ. After removal of 0 bases from V and 5 bases from J, the junction contained 6 bases not matched to a gene. This CDR3 has 15 residues. CDR3: CASSLEAGGRETQYF. DNA of the CDR3: TGCGCCAGCAGCTTGGAAGCAGGGGGCAGGGAGACCCAGTACTTC.